Given below is one T cell receptor (beta chain) in context. The antigen is not known. Other DNA sequences of this sample code for an identical CDR3. The V gene's germline CDR1 is ENHRY and CDR2 SYGVKD. This CDR3 contains 16 residues. V lost 0 bases, J lost 7 bases, and 12 bases stayed unmatched. The data are from a study of graft-versus-host responses after intestinal transplantation. The table came from immunoSEQ multiplex PCR; TCRdb's copy has only in-frame clones and leaves some out. The table includes 35,000 to 50,000 clones, about 93% detected once. Study-wide points: Patients who carried graft-donor T cell macrochimerism also had high graft-versus-host to host-versus-graft clonal ratios in their allografts. Among recipient marrow samples, GvH clones were found; some appeared first in ileum or blood.

The sequenced sample was unstimulated CD8+ T cells sorted from spleen or lymph node cells, obtained before transplant. The origin of this receptor is a human donor who was the organ donor for an intestinal transplant. The gene calls are TRBV10-3 and TRBJ2-7; 7 positions match TRBD2. This CDR3 reads CAISESREGRGGEQYF. The CDR3 nucleotides read TGTGCCATCAGTGAGTCTAGGGAGGGCCGTGGTGGGGAGCAGTACTTC.